The TCR beta chain under discussion was sequenced for a study of blood T cell repertoires in COVID-19 (TCRdb year 2020). Turning to the overall study: Samples from collaborators originated in the United States, Italy and Spain and spanned both the acute and convalescent phases of COVID-19. The prospective study material was composed of cDNA or gDNA derived from T cells, B-cell-depleted T cells, or PBMCs. Deeply sampled blood TCRbeta repertoires from subjects exposed to, actively infected with, or recovered from COVID-19 were included in the dataset. The repertoires were released in a freely available public database intended as a resource for research on the immune response to SARS-CoV-2. Samples were obtained from the ongoing ImmuneRACE study (first 160 participants) and from over 1,000 subjects provided by 6 global collaborators. Sample metadata almost always included a de-identified subject ID, COVID-19 status, age in years and sex. HLA class I and class II types, where available, came from metadata supplied by the sample provider rather than from assay-based typing.

General study outcomes and caveats: How much clinical and demographic metadata was included differed by source and by participant, and the metadata was provided uncurated.

CDR1 and CDR2, per the germline V gene, are MNHEY and SVGAGI. Spanning cysteine to phenylalanine, the CDR3 consists of 15 amino acids. Solely the CDR3 DNA is kept, with 45 bases framed from the first base. Cut back by 5 bases and 5 bases, the V and J ends lie 18 bases apart. TCRbeta CDR3 regions were amplified from genomic DNA using the immunoSEQ Assay, a bias-controlled multiplex PCR. As for how the authors treated the data: Nucleated cell counts per sample were estimated from amplification of reference gene primers within the assay. Sequence reads were collapsed and filtered to measure the absolute abundance of every unique TCRbeta CDR3 rearrangement. Productive Simpson clonality was computed per sample as the square root of Simpson's diversity index over productive rearrangements. Held by TCRdb, this immuneACCESS table contains in-frame sequences only and omits some clones. Under half of the omission traces to an unresolved V gene where checked; the cause of the rest is unknown. The DNA gave D and trimming, while V, J and clone size come from that table. The sample table holds approximately 90,000 clones, of which 65% to 85% were seen once. The top ten hold roughly a third of the sample.

Whole blood was collected in K2EDTA tubes by collaborating institutions according to the institutions' own protocols. For TCRbeta analysis, collaborators shipped samples in one of three forms: frozen whole blood, isolated PBMCs, or DNA extracted from either of those sample types. This clone has more than one count but fewer than ten. The target of this receptor is not known. No much larger clone exists at a distance of one base, and base qualities are not known. Sequenced material: peripheral blood. This clonotype was obtained from a woman of 80 years or more with active or convalescent COVID-19. This chain joins TRBV6-5 to TRBJ1-2, and perhaps TRBD1 as D gene, on 6 matching bases. The DNA sequence reads TGTGCCAGCAGTCGCCCGGGACAACACTCGTATGGCTACACCTTC. It translates to CASSRPGQHSYGYTF.